What follows are 16 T cell receptor beta chains derived from one specimen sequenced in a study of cytomegalovirus exposure and HLA in healthy donors. Both 60 Vbeta primers and 13 Jbeta primers went into the PCR. Method: immunoSEQ multiplex PCR; TCRdb's copy keeps in-frame clones and lacks some. In the table there are around 140,000 clones, roughly 80% of which are singletons. Sequences were obtained from PBMCs. The receptors derive from a man aged 35 to 55 in good health and CMV-seronegative.

This chain links TRBV4-2 with TRBJ1-4; possible D gene TRBD1, 6 bases. The CDR3 consists of 16 residues. Germline V gives CDR1 LGHNA, CDR2 YNFKEQ. The germline V and J ends were trimmed by 0 bases and 8 bases, with 16 bases remaining between them. CDR3 residues: CASSQDGGRGGEKLFF. The DNA of the CDR3 is TGTGCCAGCAGCCAAGATGGTGGCAGGGGAGGGGAAAAACTGTTTTTT.

The chain employs TRBV11-3 and TRBJ2-3; weak D call: TRBD1 (6 bases). The germline gives CDR1 SGHNT, CDR2 YENEEA. Trimming stripped 0 bases from V and 3 bases from J, with 13 bases between. The CDR3 has 16 residues. As DNA, the CDR3 is TGTGCCAGCAGCTTAGAAACAGGGAGTCGAACAGATACGCAGTATTTT. It translates to CASSLETGSRTDTQYF. The full variable domain, its missing parts supplied by reference TRBV11-3 and TRBJ2-3, is EAGVVQSPRYKIIEKKQPVAFWCNPISGHNTLYWYLQNLGQGPELLIRYENEEAVDDSQLPKDRFSAERLKGVDSTLKIQPAELGDSAVYLCASSLETGSRTDTQYFGPGTRLTVL.

This sequence joins TRBV6-5 and TRBJ1-5, with D tentatively TRBD1 (5 bases). Germline V gene sequence: CDR1 MNHEY, CDR2 SVGAGI. With 4 bases removed from V and 2 bases from J, the gap between germline ends came to 9 bases. There are 14 residues in the CDR3. CDR3 region: CASSSVGGNQPQHF. The CDR3 DNA sequence: TGTGCCAGCAGTTCTGTAGGGGGCAATCAGCCCCAGCATTTT.

The V call is TRBV2, the J call TRBJ2-3; 8 nucleotides line up with TRBD2. The CDR3 has 14 amino acids. CDR1 SNHLY and CDR2 FYNNEI come from the germline V gene. V trimming: 8 bases; J trimming: 0 bases; junction bases outside the gene matches: 4. CDR3 protein: CASGRGGSTDTQYF. The CDR3 coding sequence is TGTGCCAGCGGGCGCGGGGGGAGCACAGATACGCAGTATTTT. The full variable domain, rest sourced from reference TRBV2 and TRBJ2-3, is EPEVTQTPSHQVTQMGQEVILRCVPISNHLYFYWYRQILGQKVEFLVSFYNNEISEKSEIFDDQFSVERPDGSNFTLKIRSTKLEDSAMYFCASGRGGSTDTQYFGPGTRLTVL.

V and J are TRBV19 and TRBJ1-6, with 10 bases lining up with TRBD1. Per the germline V gene, CDR1 is LNHDA and CDR2 is SQIVND (reference sequence). The CDR3 covers 16 residues. The V gene end was trimmed by 6 bases and the J gene end by 8 bases; junction bases not matched to a gene: 10. In DNA form, the CDR3 reads TGTGCCAGTAGCAGGGGACAGGGGATTGGGGATTCACCCCTCCACTTT. This gives the protein CASSRGQGIGDSPLHF.

This clone was counted between two and nine times. Other DNA sequences of this sample code for an identical CDR3. The chain has TRBV5-1 and TRBJ1-5; D might be TRBD1 (5 bases). Germline V lookup: CDR1 SGHRS, CDR2 YFSETQ. The germline V and J ends were trimmed by 0 bases and 4 bases, with 11 bases remaining between them. The CDR3 length is 15 residues. The CDR3, as DNA: TGCGCCAGCAGCTTGGAGGGGTTGAGGAATCAGCCCCAGCATTTT. This translates into CASSLEGLRNQPQHF.

CDR3 DNA sequence: TGTGCCAGCAGCCAGGACAGGGGCTATGGCTACACCTTC. Translated, it gives CASSQDRGYGYTF. V usage is TRBV5-5 and J usage is TRBJ1-2; 9 bases are shared with TRBD1. Germline CDR1 is SGHKS and CDR2 is YYEKEE (reference sequence). This CDR3 contains 13 residues. J gave up 4 bases and V 4 bases, and 2 bases lay outside the gene matches.

The V gene is TRBV29-1, the J gene TRBJ2-3, with 7 positions matching TRBD1. J lost 4 bases, V lost 3 bases, and 16 bases had no gene match. There are 17 residues in the CDR3. In germline, CDR1 is SQVTM, CDR2 ANQGSEA. This CDR3 reads CSVEHIQTGVFPDTQYF. The CDR3 DNA reads as TGCAGCGTTGAGCACATCCAAACAGGGGTCTTCCCAGATACGCAGTATTTT.

This chain joins TRBV6-5 and TRBJ1-6; 11 bases align to TRBD1. This CDR3 spans 15 amino acids. Germline V gene data show CDR1 as MNHEY and CDR2 as SVGAGI. V lost 2 bases and J lost 7; bases outside the gene matches: 1. The CDR3 DNA reads as TGTGCCAGCAGTTACGGGACAGGGGGAAATTCACCCCTCCACTTT. It codes for CASSYGTGGNSPLHF.

The rearrangement joins TRBV7-7 to TRBJ2-5; 7 bases are a match to TRBD1. The germline gives CDR1 SSHAT, CDR2 FNYEAQ (reference sequence). V lost 3 bases, J lost 1 base, and 5 bases stayed unmatched. CDR3 size: 15 residues. This CDR3 reads CASSLIQGPQETQYF. The CDR3 region has the DNA TGTGCCAGCAGCTTGATACAGGGGCCCCAAGAGACCCAGTACTTC.

The chain carries TRBV4-1 and TRBJ2-4; D is ambiguous. The V end lost 1 base, the J end lost 3 bases, and 4 bases lay between the germline ends. Germline-derived CDR1 and CDR2 are MGHRA and YSYEKL. The CDR3 consists of 13 residues. The CDR3 loop reads CASSQVHKNIQYF. The DNA for the CDR3 is TGCGCCAGCAGCCAAGTACACAAAAACATTCAGTACTTC.

Note on this clone: An end of the junction differs from the germline gene, which may be a read error. The chain joins TRBV2 to TRBJ2-6, with D tentatively TRBD1 (6 bases). Germline assignment: CDR1 SNHLY and CDR2 FYNNEI. The length of the CDR3 is 15 residues. CDR3: CASREQGRGANVLAF. The CDR3 DNA is TGTGCCAGCAGGGAACAGGGTCGTGGGGCCAACGTCCTGGCTTTC.

The chain carries TRBV2 and TRBJ2-6; the match to TRBD1 covers 7 bases. Germline CDR1 is SNHLY and CDR2 is FYNNEI. J gave up 0 bases and V 4 bases, and 6 bases lay outside the gene matches. The CDR3 runs to 17 residues. CDR3 region: CASSGQGPISGANVLTF. The CDR3 DNA is TGTGCCAGCAGTGGACAGGGACCCATCTCTGGGGCCAACGTCCTGACTTTC.

CDR3 protein: CATSSYRGSTDTQYF. CDR3 DNA: TGTGCCACCAGCAGCTATCGGGGAAGCACAGATACGCAGTATTTT. The rearrangement links TRBV15 to TRBJ2-3, with a weak D call TRBD2 (5 bases). Germline assignment: CDR1 LNHNV and CDR2 YYDKDF (reference sequence). V was trimmed by 3 bases and J by 0 bases, leaving 10 bases between them. This CDR3 region has 15 residues. Combining the CDR3 with reference TRBV15 and TRBJ2-3 gives the whole variable domain DAMVIQNPRYQVTQFGKPVTLSCSQTLNHNVMYWYQQKSSQAPKLLFHYYDKDFNNEADTPDNFQSRRPNTSFCFLDIRSPGLGDTAMYLCATSSYRGSTDTQYFGPGTRLTVL.

This sequence joins TRBV5-8 and TRBJ1-1; D not certain. The CDR3 sequence is 14 residues long. V shed 4 bases and J shed 0 bases, with 10 bases lying between them. CDR1 and CDR2 (germline): SGHTS, YDEGEE. The CDR3 sequence is CASSPRVLNTEAFF. The CDR3 DNA reads as TGTGCCAGCAGCCCGCGCGTTCTGAACACTGAAGCTTTCTTT.

The V and J genes are TRBV29-1 and TRBJ2-1, with D possibly matching TRBD1 (5 bases). This CDR3 contains 13 residues. Germline values: CDR1 SQVTM, CDR2 ANQGSEA. Trimming pared 8 bases from V and 5 bases from J, leaving 16 bases between. The CDR3 DNA is TGCAGCCCCAGACAGTTAACTCACAATGAGCAGTTCTTC. This gives the protein CSPRQLTHNEQFF.